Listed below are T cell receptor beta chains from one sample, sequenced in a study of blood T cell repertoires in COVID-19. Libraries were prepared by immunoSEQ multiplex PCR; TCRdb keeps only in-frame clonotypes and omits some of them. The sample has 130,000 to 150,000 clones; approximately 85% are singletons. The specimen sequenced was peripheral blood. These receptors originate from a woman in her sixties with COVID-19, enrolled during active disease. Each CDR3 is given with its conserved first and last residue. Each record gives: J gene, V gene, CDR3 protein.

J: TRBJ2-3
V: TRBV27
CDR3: CASSLLAQGQGLDTQYF

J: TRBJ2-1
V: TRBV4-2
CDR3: CASSQDIGGAGEQFF

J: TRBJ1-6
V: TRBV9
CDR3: CASSVGTGVNSYNSPLHF

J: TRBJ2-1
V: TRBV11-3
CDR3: CASSYGGPSGEQFF

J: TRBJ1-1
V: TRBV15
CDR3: CATSRALQGTEAFF

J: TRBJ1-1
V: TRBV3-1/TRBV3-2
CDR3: CASSQAPRPNTEAFF

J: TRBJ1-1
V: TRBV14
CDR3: CASSPAFDGGATEAFF

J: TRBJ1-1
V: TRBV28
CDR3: CASSLGQGSTEAFF

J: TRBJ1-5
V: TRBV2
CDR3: CASSTGLAQHF

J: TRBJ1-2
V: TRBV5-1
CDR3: CASRPRQGVVYGYTF

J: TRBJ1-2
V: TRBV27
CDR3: CASARGRGRANYGYTF

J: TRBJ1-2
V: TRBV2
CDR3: CASSSGTAHGYTF

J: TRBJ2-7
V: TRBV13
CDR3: CASSLSGYTHYEQYF

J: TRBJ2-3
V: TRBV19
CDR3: CASRSDSAFTDTQYF

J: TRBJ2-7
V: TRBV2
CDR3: CAIVPGQGYTYEQYF

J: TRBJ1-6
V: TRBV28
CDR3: CASESVSSPLHF

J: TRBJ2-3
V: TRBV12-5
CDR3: CASGLVLGGARDTQYF